This TCR beta chain was identified in a study of vaccination and CD4 T cells after COVID-19. Across the study: The makeup of the convalescents was six males and four females, two of them Hispanic.

About this clonotype itself: No antigen is known for it.

Treatment denoted: approximately nine-day PBMC culture with coronavirus spike peptide pools or control peptides (ViraFEST assay). Antigen-specific T cell expansion with peptide pools preceded TCR sequencing in the ViraFEST approach. At the Johns Hopkins FTIC core, DNA taken from cultured CD4+ T cells was sequenced by way of the Oncomine TCR Beta short-read assay. Genomic DNA was isolated from CD4+ T cells that had been cultured. TCRdb reprocessed the PCR reads with MiXCR, giving one entry per CDR3 protein. The repertoire includes approximately 15,000 distinct CDR3 sequences, 28% of them detected once, and roughly 15% sits in the top ten. This CDR3 spans 16 amino acids. V lost 4 bases to trimming and J lost 6 bases; unmatched junction nucleotides: 11. CDR1 and CDR2 from the germline V gene are SGHAT and FQNNGV.

The V gene is TRBV11-2, the J gene TRBJ2-1, with 8 bases identical to TRBD1. Material: cultured CD4+ T cells from blood. The sequence derives from a human donor with COVID-19. CDR3 DNA: TGTGCCAGCAGCTCCCGGACAGGGAGGATGGCCAATGAGCAGTTCTTC. This gives the protein CASSSRTGRMANEQFF.